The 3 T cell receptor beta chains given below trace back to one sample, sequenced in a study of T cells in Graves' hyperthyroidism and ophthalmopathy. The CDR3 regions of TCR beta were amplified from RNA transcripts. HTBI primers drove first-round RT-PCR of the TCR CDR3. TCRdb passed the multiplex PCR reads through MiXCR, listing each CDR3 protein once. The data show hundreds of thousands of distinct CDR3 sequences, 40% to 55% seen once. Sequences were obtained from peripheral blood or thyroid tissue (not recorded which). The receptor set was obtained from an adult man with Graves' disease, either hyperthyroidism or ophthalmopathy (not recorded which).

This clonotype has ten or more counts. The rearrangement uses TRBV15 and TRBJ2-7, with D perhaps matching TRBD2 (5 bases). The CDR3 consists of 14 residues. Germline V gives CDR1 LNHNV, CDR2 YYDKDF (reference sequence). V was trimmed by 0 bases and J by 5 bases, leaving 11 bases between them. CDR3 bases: TGTGCCACCAGCAGAGATAATCCGAGGGACGAGCAGTACTTC. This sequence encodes CATSRDNPRDEQYF.

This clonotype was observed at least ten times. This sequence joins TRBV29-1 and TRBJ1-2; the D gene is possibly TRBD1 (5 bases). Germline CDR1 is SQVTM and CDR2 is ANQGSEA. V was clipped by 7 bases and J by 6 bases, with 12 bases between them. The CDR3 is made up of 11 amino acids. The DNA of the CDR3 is TGCAGCGCAACGCAGGGTAATGGCTACACCTTC. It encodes CSATQGNGYTF.

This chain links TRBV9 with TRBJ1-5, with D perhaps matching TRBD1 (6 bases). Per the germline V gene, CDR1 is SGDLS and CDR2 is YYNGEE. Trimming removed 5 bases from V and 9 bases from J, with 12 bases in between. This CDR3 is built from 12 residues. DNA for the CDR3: TGTGCCAGCAGTAGGGGCAGGGGGCCCCAGCATTTT. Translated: CASSRGRGPQHF.